This is a list of T cell receptor beta chains from one sample in a study of T cell changes during pregnancy in multiple sclerosis. Using immunoSEQ multiplex PCR, the repertoire was profiled, and TCRdb retains in-frame clones only, with some absent. Among around 50,000 clones listed, 90% to 95% were seen once. The sample here was CD8+ T cells from peripheral blood mononuclear cells, taken in the second trimester of pregnancy. The receptors derive from a female donor with multiple sclerosis, enrolled in a pregnancy study. CDR3s include the opening cysteine and the closing phenylalanine or tryptophan. The D gene is left open where the match is weak. Rows may omit the clone size; those that give it use once, few, many or a size class.

clone size	V gene	J gene	D gene	CDR3 protein	CDR3 DNA
.	TRBV5-1	TRBJ2-7	TRBD1	CASSFTGAISYEQYF	TGCGCCAGCAGCTTTACAGGGGCCATCTCCTACGAGCAGTACTTC
.	TRBV4-1	TRBJ2-1	TRBD2	CASSLSAGGVGNEQFF	TGCGCCAGCAGCCTCTCAGCGGGAGGAGTGGGAAATGAGCAGTTCTTC
.	TRBV7-9	TRBJ1-3	.	CASSLAQRHSGNTIYF	TGTGCCAGCAGCTTAGCACAGCGGCACTCTGGAAACACCATATATTTT
.	TRBV25-1	TRBJ1-4	.	CASSEDRRDEKLFF	TGTGCCAGCAGTGAGGACCGCAGGGATGAAAAACTGTTTTTT
.	TRBV27	TRBJ2-7	.	CASSLKGGTYEQYF	TGTGCCAGCAGCCTCAAGGGGGGGACCTACGAGCAGTACTTC
.	TRBV5-1	TRBJ2-7	.	CASTDQGREQYF	TGCGCCAGCACTGATCAGGGTCGCGAGCAGTACTTC
once	TRBV21-1	TRBJ2-4	.	CASSDGLAGAKNIQYF	TGTGCCAGCAGCGACGGACTAGCGGGAGCCAAAAACATTCAGTACTTC
.	TRBV28	TRBJ1-1	TRBD1	CASSSRTGQPGTEAFF	TGTGCCAGCAGTTCCAGGACAGGGCAGCCAGGCACTGAAGCTTTCTTT
.	TRBV6-6	TRBJ2-7	.	CASRSGVSYEQYF	TGTGCCAGCAGGTCCGGTGTATCCTACGAGCAGTACTTC
.	TRBV4-1	TRBJ2-7	TRBD1	CASSQGLAGQGSYEQYF	TGCGCCAGCAGCCAAGGCCTCGCGGGACAGGGATCCTACGAGCAGTACTTC
.	TRBV5-4	TRBJ2-7	.	CASSSPGVSYEQYF	TGTGCCAGCAGCTCTCCAGGTGTCTCCTACGAGCAGTACTTC
once	TRBV5-1	TRBJ1-5	.	CASSPDPYGSNQPQHF	TGCGCCAGCAGCCCCGACCCATACGGGAGCAATCAGCCCCAGCATTTT
.	TRBV5-5	TRBJ2-7	TRBD2	CASSRLAGGPKGYEQYF	TGTGCCAGCAGCCGTCTAGCGGGGGGGCCGAAAGGGTACGAGCAGTACTTC
.	TRBV2	TRBJ2-2	.	CASPGSTGELFF	TGTGCCAGCCCGGGGAGCACCGGGGAGCTGTTTTTT
.	TRBV19	TRBJ1-1	.	CASSIGVSTEAFF	TGTGCCAGTAGTATCGGGGTCTCCACTGAAGCTTTCTTT
.	TRBV7-8	TRBJ1-2	.	CASSFTIRNYGYTF	TGTGCCAGCAGCTTTACAATCAGGAACTATGGCTACACCTTC
.	TRBV7-9	TRBJ1-4	TRBD1	CASSSQGAERSEKLFF	TGTGCCAGCAGCTCACAGGGGGCGGAACGGAGTGAAAAACTGTTTTTT
.	TRBV4-2	TRBJ1-1	.	CASSQDTRLAFF	TGTGCCAGCAGCCAAGATACTAGATTGGCTTTCTTT
.	TRBV5-8	TRBJ1-2	.	CASSLDAGLPNYGYTF	TGTGCCAGCAGCTTGGACGCGGGATTACCTAACTATGGCTACACCTTC
.	TRBV12-5	TRBJ2-7	.	CASGSGESSYEQYF	TGTGCTAGTGGTAGCGGAGAGAGCTCCTACGAGCAGTACTTC
.	TRBV4-3	TRBJ2-1	.	CASSQGLDRMFNNEQFF	TGCGCCAGCAGCCAGGGATTAGACAGGATGTTCAACAATGAGCAGTTCTTC
.	TRBV30	TRBJ2-7	.	CAWGGEGGTGNEQYF	TGTGCCTGGGGTGGGGAGGGGGGCACGGGGAACGAGCAGTACTTC
.	TRBV6-1	TRBJ2-7	.	CASSDSGITYEQYF	TGTGCCAGCAGTGATTCGGGGATAACCTACGAGCAGTACTTC
.	TRBV6-6	TRBJ2-7	TRBD1	CASTGQGEFVDEQYF	TGTGCCAGCACCGGACAGGGGGAATTTGTCGACGAGCAGTACTTC
once	TRBV4-1	TRBJ2-7	TRBD2	CASSQDPLGGRADYEQYF	TGCGCCAGCAGCCAAGATCCACTGGGTGGGAGGGCCGACTACGAGCAGTACTTC
.	TRBV6-6	TRBJ1-2	.	CASSKTSRGGNYGYTF	TGTGCCAGCAGTAAGACTTCTAGGGGAGGGAACTATGGCTACACCTTC
.	TRBV6-5	TRBJ1-2	TRBD1	CASSLTGDNYGYTF	TGTGCCAGCAGCTTGACAGGGGATAACTATGGCTACACCTTC